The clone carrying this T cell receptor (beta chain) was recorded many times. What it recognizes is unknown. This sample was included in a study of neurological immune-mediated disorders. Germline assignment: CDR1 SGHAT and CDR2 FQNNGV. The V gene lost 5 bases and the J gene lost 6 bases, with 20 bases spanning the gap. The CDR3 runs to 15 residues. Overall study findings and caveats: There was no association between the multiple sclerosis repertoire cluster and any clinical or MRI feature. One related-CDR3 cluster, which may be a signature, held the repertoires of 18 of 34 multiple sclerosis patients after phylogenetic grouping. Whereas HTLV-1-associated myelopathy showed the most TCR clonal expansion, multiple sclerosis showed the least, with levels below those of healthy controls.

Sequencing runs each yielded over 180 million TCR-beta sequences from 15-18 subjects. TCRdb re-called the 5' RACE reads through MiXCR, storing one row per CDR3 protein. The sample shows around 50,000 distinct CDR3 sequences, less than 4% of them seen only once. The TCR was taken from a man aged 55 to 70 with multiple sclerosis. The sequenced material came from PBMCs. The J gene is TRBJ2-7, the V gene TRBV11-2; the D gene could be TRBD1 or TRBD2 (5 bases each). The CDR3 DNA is TGTGCCAGCAGCCCGCGCCGGGACCCGTCGCTCGAGCAGTACTTC. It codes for CASSPRRDPSLEQYF.